This T cell receptor (beta chain) was sequenced in a study of blood T cell repertoires in COVID-19. Sequencing was performed with immunoSEQ multiplex PCR; in TCRdb, only in-frame clones are kept and a portion is missing. Among some 180,000 clones listed, roughly 93% were seen once. CDR3 length: 16 amino acids. Per germline, CDR1 LNHDA and CDR2 SQIVND (reference sequence). V shed 6 bases and J 2 bases; nucleotides not matched to a gene: 10. The genes are TRBV19 and TRBJ1-2; 9 nucleotides line up with TRBD1. The TCR was taken from a man aged 18 to 29 with COVID-19, enrolled during active disease. The sequenced sample was peripheral blood. In DNA form, the CDR3 reads TGTGCCAGTAGCACGTGGCTGGGACAGGGAAACTATGGCTACACCTTC. It specifies CASSTWLGQGNYGYTF.